A single TCR beta chain is shown here with its context. This clonotype was seen a handful of times. There is no known antigen for this receptor. Qualities for individual bases were not recorded, and no much larger clone is one base off. Donors were approximately 42 systemically healthy Caucasian individuals from Russia aged roughly 6 to 95 years. Each donor gave around 9 milliliters of peripheral blood, collected into EDTA-treated Vacutainer tubes. Ficoll-Paque density-gradient centrifugation was used to isolate PBMCs, with at least 6 million per sample. Trizol reagent was used to extract total RNA from PBMCs, with at least 5.5 micrograms per sample. For every donor, flow cytometry on a PBMC aliquot measured the percentage of naive CD45RAhigh/CD27high T cells. Reading the germline V gene gives CDR1 SGHTA and CDR2 FQGNSA. Spanning cysteine to phenylalanine, the CDR3 consists of 15 amino acids. Only the CDR3 region is kept as DNA, spanning 45 bases read in frame from base 1. V sheds 0 bases and J sheds 7 bases, leaving 12 bases between their ends.

The library was prepared using 5' RACE. For sequencing, an Illumina HiSeq 2500 was employed. A second PCR of about 6 to 11 cycles was performed with a sample-barcoded 5' primer and a J-beta primer mix. Each TCR beta cDNA molecule received a unique molecular identifier from a template-switch 5' adaptor carrying 12 random nucleotides. At least 3 million CDR3-containing paired-end reads were obtained from each sample. The Mint cDNA synthesis kit, primed by a TRBC-specific oligonucleotide, was used to synthesize first-strand cDNA from all RNA. Following uracil-DNA glycosylase treatment, all cDNA underwent a first 18-cycle PCR with the universal primers M1SS and BC2_uni_R. Processing in the source paper ran as follows. Each sample was normalized by randomly selecting 1 million high-quality reads, each carrying a distinct molecular identifier. Instead of being binned into consensus sequences, reads with shared molecular identifiers were discarded. MiTCR, with a Q25 quality threshold and the strictest error-elimination algorithm, was used for CDR3 identification, clonotype clustering and error correction. A nonparametric unseen species model using Euler transformation provided a lower-bound estimate of total TCR beta diversity. Starting from the raw public reads, TCRdb applied fastp trimming at Q25, assembled clones with MiXCR and retained in-frame beta chains. All rows with the same CDR3 protein become a single entry with the most common DNA and genes. The V and J calls were not made by the authors but by TCRdb's processing. Present in this sample are over a million distinct CDR3 sequences, 25% of which were seen just once. The top ten clonotypes cover less than 0.75% of the sample.

The data were taken from a study of blood T cells in healthy people across ages (dated by TCRdb to between 2015 and 2017). At the level of the whole study: In model experiments, roughly one uniquely barcoded TCR beta cDNA molecule per two T cells was captured by template switching. Two additional independent replicas of 1 million unique cDNA reads from the same blood draw were analyzed for two donors (one aged 18 to 30 and one aged 80 or older). Four age groups were formed from the donors: young (average about 16 years), middle-aged (just under 40), aged (over 55) and long-lived (82). Age-related changes in TCR beta repertoire diversity were measured in the study by deep sequencing normalized with unique cDNA molecular identifiers.

Broad study findings and their caveats: The long-lived group showed more naive CD4+ T cells, fewer expanded clones and increased TCR diversity than the aged group, suggesting age selection. There was a strong correlation between observed TCR beta diversity and the percentage of naive T cells measured by flow cytometry. Estimates of total diversity based on one million sequenced T cells were regarded as lower bounds and as underestimates. Since profiling was done on bulk unsorted PBMCs, naive and antigen-experienced compartments could not be conclusively compared. Donor CMV infection status was unknown, potentially confounding age-related changes in expanded clonotypes. Observed TCR beta diversity per million T cells fell roughly linearly with age, and a significant reduction was already apparent by age roughly 40.

These same records also appear under a second study, on T cells of mothers and their children. The second study, in turn, reports: Nine systemically healthy Caucasian individuals, comprising three mothers and their six children, were included as donors. cDNA synthesis consumed the entire amount of extracted RNA, loaded at approximately 1.5 ug RNA in each 15 ul reaction. In the second PCR, the M1S primer introduced both the sample barcodes and 2-4 random nucleotides. Each mother yielded over 9.5 million TCR beta CDR3 reads and each child 3 million to 3.5 million reads. TCR recombination output is similarly shaped by thymic selection in related and unrelated pairs, with a minor effect exerted by inherited differences. Related mother-child pairs always showed normalized repertoire overlap that was slightly higher than in unrelated mother-child pairs, though the difference was never significant. With a sensitivity of roughly 93 clones per million clonotypes, no persistent microchimeric T cell clones were detected. Deep NGS was used in the study to compare the TCR beta repertoires of mothers and children and to look for features that separate related mother-child pairs from unrelated individuals. Mothers averaged roughly 40 +/- 4 years of age and children averaged roughly 12 +/- 4 years. After adapter ligation was performed with NEBNext reagents, the libraries were sequenced on an Illumina HiSeq 2000 with 100+100 nt paired-end reads. To prevent cross-contamination, the mother and child libraries were prepared a month apart and were sequenced in separate runs. For each donor, somewhere between about 450,000 and 2,100,000 distinct TCR beta clonotypes were identified. Naive TCR beta clonotypes were estimated from low-frequency clonotypes matched to each donor's FACS-determined naive share, without sorting.

The sequence links TRBV7-2 to TRBJ1-4; the D region possibly corresponds to TRBD1 (5 bases align). The sequence came from a girl aged 2 to 10 in good health. The sample consisted of blood. Here the CDR3 is given as CASSLAGGQLEKLFF. The DNA sequence reads TGTGCCAGCAGCTTAGCGGGTGGACAACTTGAAAAACTGTTTTTT.